These 25 T cell receptor beta chains share one sample of origin, sequenced in a study of T cells after yellow fever vaccination. MiXCR was run by TCRdb on the 5' RACE reads, yielding one entry per CDR3 protein. Altogether about 550,000 distinct CDR3 sequences are present, 15% to 20% being singletons, with the ten largest covering around 15%. This material consisted of PBMCs, taken 15 days after the yellow fever booster vaccination. Receptors were obtained from a man aged 25 to 40 who received the YFV17D yellow fever vaccine.

This chain links TRBV6-5 with TRBJ2-7; 12 bases are a match to TRBD2. CDR3 size: 15 residues. Trimming removed 0 bases from V and 5 bases from J; junction bases left unmatched: 2. Germline-derived CDR1 and CDR2 are MNHEY and SVGAGI. CDR3 in amino acids: CASSYSTSGSHEQYF. The CDR3 nucleotides are TGTGCCAGCAGTTACTCGACTAGCGGGAGCCACGAGCAGTACTTC.

The chain has TRBV20-1 and TRBJ2-5; a possible D gene is TRBD2 (6 bases). This CDR3 is 13 amino acids long. Trimming took off 5 bases at V and 5 bases at J, with 15 bases between the two ends. Germline CDR1 is DFQATT and CDR2 is SNEGSKA (reference sequence). CDR3 DNA: TGCAGTGCTCCGGAAACGGGAGTTGAGACCCAGTACTTC. Translation gives CSAPETGVETQYF.

V is TRBV9 and J is TRBJ2-7; the match to TRBD2 covers 7 bases. Germline V gene lookup returns CDR1 SGDLS and CDR2 YYNGEE. The CDR3 loop spans 14 amino acids. V was pared by 4 bases and J by 5 bases, with 9 bases of the junction left unmatched. The CDR3 coding sequence is TGTGCCAGCAGCCCTGGGGGAGGGCCTAACGAGCAGTACTTC. It codes for CASSPGGGPNEQYF.

This clonotype was detected only a few times. The J gene is TRBJ2-5, the V gene TRBV18; D not resolved. This CDR3 region has 13 residues. Germline V lookup: CDR1 KGHSH, CDR2 LQKENI. The V and J ends lost 1 base and 5 bases respectively, with 8 bases between them. The CDR3 reads CASSPRLRETQYF. CDR3 in DNA: TGTGCCAGCTCACCACGACTGAGGGAGACCCAGTACTTC.

This clonotype was recorded a few times. DNA of the CDR3: TGCAGTGCTAGAGTTGCCGGGACTAGCGGATCTCAGGGAGAGACCCAGTACTTC. It codes for CSARVAGTSGSQGETQYF. The rearrangement uses TRBV20-1 and TRBJ2-5; 11 bases fit TRBD2. J gave up 4 bases and V 1 base, and 14 bases lay outside the gene matches. The germline V gene encodes CDR1 DFQATT and CDR2 SNEGSKA (reference sequence). The CDR3 spans 18 residues.

CDR3 in amino acids: CASSLVPTTGTSGAETQYF. The CDR3 region has the DNA TGTGCCAGCAGCTTAGTCCCTACTACCGGGACTAGCGGTGCGGAGACCCAGTACTTC. The gene calls are TRBV11-3 and TRBJ2-5; 11 bases are a match to TRBD2. Germline assignment: CDR1 SGHNT and CDR2 YENEEA. This CDR3 is built from 19 residues. With 1 base clipped from V and 5 bases from J, the junction kept 15 bases outside the gene matches.

The genes are TRBV4-2 and TRBJ2-1; 7 nucleotides agree with TRBD2. In germline, CDR1 is LGHNA, CDR2 YNFKEQ. The CDR3 length is 15 residues. V was pared by 1 base and J by 6 bases, with 6 bases of the junction left unmatched. Here the CDR3 DNA reads TGTGCCAGCAGCCAAGGGGACGGGAGGAGCAATGAGCAGTTCTTC. Amino acid sequence: CASSQGDGRSNEQFF.

In this sample, this clonotype turned up a few times. V gene TRBV29-1 combines with J gene TRBJ2-3; 11 nucleotides line up with TRBD2. Germline CDR1 is SQVTM and CDR2 is ANQGSEA. The CDR3 extends over 15 amino acids. V dropped 8 bases and J dropped 4; count of bases not matched to a gene: 11. The CDR3 DNA reads TGCAGCATTAGCGGGAGGGCCCGTGGCGCAGATACGCAGTATTTT. Translating it yields CSISGRARGADTQYF.

The rearrangement joins TRBV6-2 or TRBV6-3 to TRBJ2-1; perhaps TRBD2 as D (5 bases). Germline CDR1 reads MNHEY; CDR2 reads SVGEGT. This CDR3 has 11 amino acids. Trimming left V 6 bases short and J 8 bases short, with 8 bases between. This CDR3 is CASSTRYEQFF. CDR3 nucleotide sequence: TGTGCCAGCAGCACTAGGTATGAGCAGTTCTTC.

This chain joins TRBV6-2 or TRBV6-3 and TRBJ1-1; the D gene is possibly TRBD1 (5 bases). The CDR3 sequence is 12 residues long. Trimming pared 5 bases from V and 6 bases from J, leaving 10 bases between. Germline V gene lookup returns CDR1 MNHEY and CDR2 SVGEGT. The CDR3 region has the DNA TGTGCCAGCAGTAAAGGAGGGGCTGAAGCTTTCTTT. Its translation is CASSKGGAEAFF.

The chain is built from TRBV4-3 and TRBJ2-4; D is ambiguous. V shed 0 bases and J shed 8 bases, with 14 bases lying between them. Per germline, CDR1 LGHNA and CDR2 YSLEER. This CDR3 is built from 15 residues. CDR3 protein: CASSQEGSPGDIQYF. For the CDR3, the DNA is TGCGCCAGCAGCCAAGAGGGTAGTCCCGGAGACATTCAGTACTTC.

V usage is TRBV9 and J usage is TRBJ2-3, with 7 bases lining up with TRBD1. Germline CDR1 SGDLS, CDR2 YYNGEE. Trimming took 4 bases from V and 6 from J; bases not matched to a gene: 5. The CDR3 sequence is 13 residues long. The CDR3 DNA reads TGTGCCAGCAGCCTGACAGGGTTCGATACGCAGTATTTT. This gives the protein CASSLTGFDTQYF.

The chain uses TRBV12-3 or TRBV12-4 and TRBJ2-3, with TRBD2 matching 10 bases. The ends lost 7 bases at V and 6 bases at J; junction bases unmatched: 16. The CDR3 contains 17 residues. The CDR3 bases are TGTGCCAGCACCTTCGGAGGGAGCGGGAGGGCCAGGGATACGCAGTATTTT. Translated, it gives CASTFGGSGRARDTQYF.

This clonotype was seen a single time. The J gene is TRBJ2-7, the V gene TRBV2; either TRBD1 or TRBD2 may supply D (5 bases each). CDR1 SNHLY and CDR2 FYNNEI come from the germline V gene. Deletions cut 7 bases from V and 3 bases from J, with 13 bases between. This CDR3 has 13 amino acids. CDR3 in DNA: TGTGCCAGCACAAGTAATGGGGGCTACGAGCAGTACTTC. Encoded protein: CASTSNGGYEQYF.

This clonotype occurred a few times. The chain carries TRBV29-1 and TRBJ2-3; the match to TRBD2 covers 7 bases. The CDR3 has 13 residues. Germline V gene lookup returns CDR1 SQVTM and CDR2 ANQGSEA. Unmatched junction bases numbered 4, after V lost 3 bases and J lost 4 bases. CDR3 amino acids: CSVDGGSADTQYF. The DNA for the CDR3 is TGCAGCGTTGACGGCGGGAGTGCAGATACGCAGTATTTT.

V usage is TRBV7-2 and J usage is TRBJ2-3, with TRBD2 matching 8 bases. The CDR3 sequence is 19 residues long. V lost 2 bases to trimming and J lost 1 base; unmatched junction nucleotides: 14. Looked up from germline, CDR1 is SGHTA and CDR2 is FQGNSA. CDR3: CASSLSGSGGGAGTDTQYF. DNA for the CDR3: TGTGCCAGCAGCTTATCGGGCTCGGGAGGGGGGGCCGGCACAGATACGCAGTATTTT.

The chain links TRBV4-1 to TRBJ2-7, with a weak D call TRBD1 (6 bases). Deletions cut 1 base from V and 2 bases from J, with 9 bases between. Germline CDR1 MGHRA, CDR2 YSYEKL. The CDR3 contains 14 residues. CDR3 in DNA: TGCGCCAGCAGCCAAGGGGACATGACCTACGAGCAGTACTTC. As protein: CASSQGDMTYEQYF.

The J gene is TRBJ1-2, the V gene TRBV7-2; TRBD1 aligns across 8 bases. Germline CDR1 and CDR2: SGHTA and FQGNSA. The CDR3 is 15 residues long. Losses at the gene ends were 5 bases for V and 3 bases for J; bases not matched to a gene: 8. The CDR3 loop reads CASSARAGGDYGYTF. CDR3 DNA: TGTGCCAGCAGCGCAAGGGCAGGGGGCGACTATGGCTACACCTTC.

This clonotype was seen only a few times. The rearrangement joins TRBV7-9 to TRBJ2-1, with D perhaps matching TRBD2 (5 bases). V was pared by 5 bases and J by 8 bases, with 13 bases between. Germline assignment: CDR1 SEHNR and CDR2 FQNEAQ (reference sequence). This CDR3 region has 13 residues. CDR3 coding DNA: TGTGCCAGCAGCCCCGGAATGGAGGATGAGCAGTTCTTC. Its protein is CASSPGMEDEQFF. Using reference TRBV7-9 and TRBJ2-1 for the parts outside the CDR3, the full variable domain is DTGVSQNPRHKITKRGQNVTFRCDPISEHNRLYWYRQTLGQGPEFLTYFQNEAQLEKSRLLSDRFSAERPKGSFSTLEIQRTEQGDSAMYLCASSPGMEDEQFFGPGTRLTVL.

The V and J genes are TRBV20-1 and TRBJ2-7; the D gene is possibly TRBD2 (6 bases). The CDR3 has 14 residues. The V end was cut by 5 bases, the J end by 0 bases, with 14 bases between. In germline, CDR1 is DFQATT, CDR2 SNEGSKA (reference sequence). DNA of the CDR3: TGCAGTGCTTCTCTCCGGGGGAGCTCCTACGAGCAGTACTTC. Its translation: CSASLRGSSYEQYF.

About this clonotype itself: The final CDR3 position lacks the conserved phenylalanine or tryptophan, pointing to a likely read error. The chain uses TRBV5-1 and TRBJ2-2; tentatively, D is TRBD1 (6 bases). The CDR3 has 14 amino acids. In germline, CDR1 is SGHRS, CDR2 YFSETQ. V was pared by 2 bases and J by 4 bases, with 9 bases between. The CDR3 spells CASSFFRGTGELFS. The CDR3 bases are TGCGCCAGCAGCTTTTTCAGGGGCACCGGGGAGCTGTTTTCT.

This clonotype has a handful of counts. The rearrangement joins TRBV5-1 to TRBJ2-1; TRBD2 matches at 14 bases. There are 16 residues in the CDR3. Germline loops: CDR1 SGHRS, CDR2 YFSETQ. J lost 7 bases, V lost 3 bases, and 6 bases had no gene match. DNA of the CDR3: TGCGCCAGCAGCTGGGGACTAGCGGGAGTATGGAATGAGCAGTTCTTC. As protein: CASSWGLAGVWNEQFF. Full variable domain (remainder filled in from reference TRBV5-1 and TRBJ2-1): KAGVTQTPRYLIKTRGQQVTLSCSPISGHRSVSWYQQTPGQGLQFLFEYFSETQRNKGNFPGRFSGRQFSNSRSEMNVSTLELGDSALYLCASSWGLAGVWNEQFFGPGTRLTVL.

This clonotype has a handful of counts. V gene TRBV20-1 combines with J gene TRBJ2-3, with 9 bases fitting TRBD1. The CDR3 is 16 residues long. V was clipped by 1 base and J by 3 bases; unmatched bases: 8. Germline loops: CDR1 DFQATT, CDR2 SNEGSKA (reference sequence). CDR3 sequence: CSARAAIGQGTDTQYF. The CDR3 region has the DNA TGCAGTGCTAGAGCCGCTATAGGACAGGGGACAGATACGCAGTATTTT.

The V gene is TRBV7-2, the J gene TRBJ2-5, with TRBD2 identical over 8 bases. Germline CDR1 is SGHTA and CDR2 is FQGNSA. This CDR3 has 15 amino acids. V shed 5 bases and J 5 bases; nucleotides not matched to a gene: 10. CDR3: CASSVRNSGIETQYF. In DNA, the CDR3 is TGTGCCAGCAGCGTCCGCAATAGCGGGATCGAGACCCAGTACTTC.

This chain connects TRBV5-8 to TRBJ2-5, with 11 bases aligning to TRBD2. The CDR3 is 15 amino acids. The germline V gene encodes CDR1 SGHTS and CDR2 YDEGEE. Germline trimming cut 6 bases from V and 5 bases from J; bases unmatched to any gene: 9. The CDR3, as DNA: TGTGCCAGCACCTATGGACTAGCGGGCATGGAGACCCAGTACTTC. Translation: CASTYGLAGMETQYF.